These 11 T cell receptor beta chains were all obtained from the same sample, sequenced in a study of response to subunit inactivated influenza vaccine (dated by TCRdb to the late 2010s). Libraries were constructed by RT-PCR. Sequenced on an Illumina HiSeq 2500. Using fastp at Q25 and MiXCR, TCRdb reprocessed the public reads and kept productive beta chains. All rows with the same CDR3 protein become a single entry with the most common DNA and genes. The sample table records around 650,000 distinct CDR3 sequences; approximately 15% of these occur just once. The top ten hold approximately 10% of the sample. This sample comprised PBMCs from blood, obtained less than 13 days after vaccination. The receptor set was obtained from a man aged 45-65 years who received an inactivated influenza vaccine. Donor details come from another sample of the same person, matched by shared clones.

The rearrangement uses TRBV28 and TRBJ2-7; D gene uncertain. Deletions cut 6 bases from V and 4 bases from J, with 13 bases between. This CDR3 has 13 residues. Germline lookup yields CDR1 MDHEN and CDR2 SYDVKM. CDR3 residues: CASSRPGGYEQYF. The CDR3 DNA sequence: TGTGCCAGCAGCCGCCCGGGCGGTTACGAGCAGTACTTC.

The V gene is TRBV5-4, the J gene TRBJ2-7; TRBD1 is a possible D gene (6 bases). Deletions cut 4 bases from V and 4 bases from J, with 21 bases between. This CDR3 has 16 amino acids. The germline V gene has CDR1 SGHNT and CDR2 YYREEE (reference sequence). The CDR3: CASSRRTARKVYEQYF. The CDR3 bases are TGTGCCAGCAGCAGGAGGACAGCCCGTAAAGTATACGAGCAGTACTTC.

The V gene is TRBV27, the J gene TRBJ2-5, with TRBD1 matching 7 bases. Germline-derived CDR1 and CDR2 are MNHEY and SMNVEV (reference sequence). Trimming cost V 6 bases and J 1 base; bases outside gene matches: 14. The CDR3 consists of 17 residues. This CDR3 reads CASRPAPGQTFQETQYF. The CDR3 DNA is TGTGCCAGCAGACCTGCCCCGGGACAGACTTTCCAAGAGACCCAGTACTTC.

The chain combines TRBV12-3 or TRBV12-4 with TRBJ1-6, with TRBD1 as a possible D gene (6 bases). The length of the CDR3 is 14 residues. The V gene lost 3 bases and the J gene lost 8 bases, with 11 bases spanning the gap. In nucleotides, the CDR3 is TGTGCCAGCAGTTTCGGGGGGCGGGATTCACCCCTCCACTTT. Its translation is CASSFGGRDSPLHF.

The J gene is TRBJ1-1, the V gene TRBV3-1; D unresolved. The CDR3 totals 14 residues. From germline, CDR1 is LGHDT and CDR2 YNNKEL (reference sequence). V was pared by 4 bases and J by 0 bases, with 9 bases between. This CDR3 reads CASSRPGMNTEAFF. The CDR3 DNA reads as TGTGCCAGCAGCCGCCCCGGGATGAACACTGAAGCTTTCTTT.

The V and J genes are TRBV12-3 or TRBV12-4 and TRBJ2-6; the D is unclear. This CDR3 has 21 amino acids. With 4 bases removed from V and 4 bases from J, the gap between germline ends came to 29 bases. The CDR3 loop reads CASSSTLVPRHAAEGANVLTF. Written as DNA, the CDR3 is TGTGCCAGCAGTTCAACTTTGGTCCCGAGACACGCGGCTGAGGGGGCCAACGTCCTGACTTTC.

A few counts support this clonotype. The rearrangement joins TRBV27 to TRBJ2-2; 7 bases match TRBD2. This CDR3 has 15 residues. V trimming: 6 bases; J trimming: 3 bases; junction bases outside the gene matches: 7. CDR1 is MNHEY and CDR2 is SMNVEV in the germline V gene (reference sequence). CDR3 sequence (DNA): TGTGCCAGCAGCCGCCCGGGGGGATACACCGGGGAGCTGTTTTTT. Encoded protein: CASSRPGGYTGELFF.

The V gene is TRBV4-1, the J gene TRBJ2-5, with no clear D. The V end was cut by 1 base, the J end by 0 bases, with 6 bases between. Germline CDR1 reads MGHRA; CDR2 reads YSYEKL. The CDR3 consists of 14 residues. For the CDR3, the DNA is TGCGCCAGCAGCCAAGCTGTGTACCAAGAGACCCAGTACTTC. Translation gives CASSQAVYQETQYF.

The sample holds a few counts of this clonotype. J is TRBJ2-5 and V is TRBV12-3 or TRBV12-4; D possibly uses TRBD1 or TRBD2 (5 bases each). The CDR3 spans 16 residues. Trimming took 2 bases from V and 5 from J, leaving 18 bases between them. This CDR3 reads CASSLNVQVGGETQYF. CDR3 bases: TGTGCCAGCAGTTTAAATGTACAGGTTGGCGGGGAGACCCAGTACTTC.

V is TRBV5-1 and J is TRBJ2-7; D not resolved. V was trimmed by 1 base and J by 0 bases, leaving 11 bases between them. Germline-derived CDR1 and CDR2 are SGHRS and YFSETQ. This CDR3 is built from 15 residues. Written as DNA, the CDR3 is TGCGCCAGCAGCTTGTCTCCCCTCGTCTCCTACGAGCAGTACTTC. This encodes CASSLSPLVSYEQYF.

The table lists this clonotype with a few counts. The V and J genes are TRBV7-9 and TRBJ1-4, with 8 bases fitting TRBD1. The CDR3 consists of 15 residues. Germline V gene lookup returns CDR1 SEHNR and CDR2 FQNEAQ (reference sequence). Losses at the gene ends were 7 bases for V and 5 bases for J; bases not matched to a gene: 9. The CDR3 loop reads CASNYGQGTNEKLFF. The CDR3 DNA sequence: TGTGCCAGCAACTATGGACAGGGCACAAATGAAAAACTGTTTTTT.